Following are 8 T cell receptor beta chains from one sample sequenced in a study of cytomegalovirus exposure and HLA in healthy donors. Profiling relied on immunoSEQ multiplex PCR, and the TCRdb table lists in-frame clones only, not all of them. Among roughly 150,000 clones, approximately 86% were seen once, and the ten largest hold 2% to 2.5%. The sequenced sample was PBMCs. The receptors were sampled from a woman aged 18-30 years in good health and CMV-seronegative.

The chain joins TRBV12-5 to TRBJ1-6; 9 nucleotides line up with TRBD1. Germline trimming cut 4 bases from V and 7 bases from J; bases unmatched to any gene: 11. This CDR3 has 17 residues. The V gene's germline CDR1 is LGHNT and CDR2 FRNRAP. CDR3: CASGSYSRGTGNSPLHF. The CDR3 nucleotides are TGTGCTAGTGGTTCTTATTCGCGCGGGACAGGGAATTCACCCCTCCACTTT.

The sample holds one count of this clone. An end of the junction does not agree with germline; a read error may underlie this. The same CDR3 is also encoded by other DNA sequences in this sample. The V gene is TRBV6-6, the J gene TRBJ2-7, with 10 bases aligning to TRBD2. This CDR3 is built from 15 residues. CDR1 is MNHNY, CDR2 SVGAGI, per germline (reference sequence). The CDR3 nucleotides read TGTGCTAGCAGCCCCCAGCGGGAGGGGTCCTACGAGCAGTACTTC. As protein: CASSPQREGSYEQYF.

The gene calls are TRBV27 and TRBJ1-2; TRBD1 matches 8 bases. V lost 5 bases to trimming and J lost 4 bases; unmatched junction nucleotides: 9. The CDR3 covers 15 residues. Germline V gene lookup returns CDR1 MNHEY and CDR2 SMNVEV (reference sequence). Here the CDR3 DNA reads TGTGCCAGCAGTACCTCCAGGGGGCTCGTCTATGGCTACACCTTC. It translates to CASSTSRGLVYGYTF.

The genes are TRBV13 and TRBJ2-1; TRBD2 agrees at 7 bases. Germline assignment: CDR1 PRHDT and CDR2 FYEKMQ (reference sequence). With V trimmed by 3 bases and J by 4 bases, 15 bases remained unmatched. The CDR3 consists of 18 residues. This chain's CDR3 is CASSFSLSPAGSYNEQFF. CDR3 DNA: TGTGCCAGCAGCTTTTCCCTATCGCCAGCGGGGTCATACAATGAGCAGTTCTTC. Filled out from reference TRBV13 and TRBJ2-1, the complete variable domain reads AAGVIQSPRHLIKEKRETATLKCYPIPRHDTVYWYQQGPGQDPQFLISFYEKMQSDKGSIPDRFSAQQFSDYHSELNMSSLELGDSALYFCASSFSLSPAGSYNEQFFGPGTRLTVL.

This rearrangement joins TRBV4-3 to TRBJ1-2, with TRBD1 matching over 7 bases. The CDR3 length is 15 residues. Per the germline V gene, CDR1 is LGHNA and CDR2 is YSLEER. Trimming took 4 bases from V and 4 from J; bases not matched to a gene: 9. The CDR3 spells CASSPTQGGVYGYTF. CDR3 bases: TGCGCCAGCAGCCCGACCCAGGGGGGTGTCTATGGCTACACCTTC.

The chain couples TRBV27 to TRBJ2-7; 9 bases map to TRBD1. V lost 7 bases to trimming and J lost 7 bases; unmatched junction nucleotides: 11. CDR3 length: 14 residues. The V gene's germline CDR1 is MNHEY and CDR2 SMNVEV (reference sequence). CDR3 region: CASTLDRGGGEQYF. Written as DNA, the CDR3 is TGTGCCAGCACCCTGGACAGGGGCGGCGGGGAGCAGTACTTC.

The chain carries TRBV7-9 and TRBJ2-3; D not certain. Germline V gene lookup returns CDR1 SEHNR and CDR2 FQNEAQ (reference sequence). V gave up 3 bases and J gave up 3 bases, with 13 bases separating them. The CDR3 extends over 15 amino acids. The CDR3 DNA reads TGTGCCAGCAGCTTCCTGAGCGTTAAGACAGATACGCAGTATTTT. It encodes CASSFLSVKTDTQYF.

The gene calls are TRBV7-2 and TRBJ2-3, with 11 bases lining up with TRBD2. V was pared by 5 bases and J by 2 bases, with 9 bases of the junction left unmatched. Germline V CDR1 and CDR2: SGHTA, FQGNSA. This CDR3 is built from 17 residues. CDR3 sequence reads: CASSPSIAGGNTDTQYF. DNA of the CDR3: TGTGCCAGCAGCCCATCGATAGCGGGAGGGAACACAGATACGCAGTATTTT. Together with reference TRBV7-2 and TRBJ2-3, the CDR3 gives the full variable domain: GAGVSQSPSNKVTEKGKDVELRCDPISGHTALYWYRQSLGQGLEFLIYFQGNSAPDKSGLPSDRFSAERTGGSVSTLTIQRTQQEDSAVYLCASSPSIAGGNTDTQYFGPGTRLTVL.